A single sample gave rise to the 29 T cell receptor beta chains below, sequenced in a study of identical twins. TCRdb analysed the 5' RACE reads with MiXCR anew, one entry per CDR3 protein. The sample shows 1.5 million to 2 million distinct CDR3 sequences, about 32% of them seen only once. Sequencing was done on a sample of cord blood. These receptors were obtained from a newborn girl in good health.

The chain carries TRBV9 and TRBJ1-1; D possibly corresponds to TRBD1 (6 bases). Per the germline V gene, CDR1 is SGDLS and CDR2 is YYNGEE. V shed 1 base and J shed 7 bases, with 14 bases lying between them. The CDR3 runs to 14 residues. The CDR3 DNA sequence: TGTGCCAGCAGCGTAACGGGACATGGGAATGAAGCTTTCTTT. This gives the protein CASSVTGHGNEAFF. Combining the CDR3 with reference TRBV9 and TRBJ1-1 gives the whole variable domain DSGVTQTPKHLITATGQRVTLRCSPRSGDLSVYWYQQSLDQGLQFLIQYYNGEERAKGNILERFSAQQFPDLHSELNLSSLELGDSALYFCASSVTGHGNEAFFGQGTRLTVV.

The CDR3, as DNA: TGTGCCAGCAGCTCGACAGGGGTGGGAAACATTCAGTACTTC. Translation gives CASSSTGVGNIQYF. V and J are TRBV7-9 and TRBJ2-7; TRBD1 matches 8 bases. With the DNA end fitting TRBJ2-4 better, the J assignment may be wrong. The CDR3 extends over 14 amino acids. Germline CDR1 is SEHNR and CDR2 is FQNEAQ (reference sequence).

Only one count was recorded for this clonotype. This chain connects TRBV28 to TRBJ2-2; no clear D. The CDR3 runs 12 residues. CDR1 MDHEN and CDR2 SYDVKM come from the germline V gene. The ends were cut back, 1 base at V and 7 bases at J, with 4 bases in the middle. CDR3 coding DNA: TGTGCCAGCAGTTTATACGGCGGGGAGCTGTTTTTT. Translation: CASSLYGGELFF.

There are a few counts of this clonotype. The CDR3 loop reads CASSYRDRGGTEAFF. Here the CDR3 DNA reads TGTGCCAGCAGTTACCGGGACAGGGGTGGCACTGAAGCTTTCTTT. V is TRBV6-6 and J is TRBJ1-1, with 10 bases identical to TRBD1. The V gene end was trimmed by 2 bases and the J gene end by 4 bases; junction bases not matched to a gene: 4. Germline V lookup: CDR1 MNHNY, CDR2 SVGAGI (reference sequence). CDR3 length equals 15 residues.

This clonotype was seen ten or more times. The J gene is TRBJ2-7, the V gene TRBV20-1, with 13 bases lining up with TRBD2. V was clipped by 5 bases and J by 1 base; unmatched bases: 11. Germline loops: CDR1 DFQATT, CDR2 SNEGSKA (reference sequence). The CDR3 has 17 residues. CDR3 nucleotide sequence: TGCAGTGCTCGAAGACTAGCGGGAGGACTAAAATCCTACGAGCAGTACTTC. Amino acid sequence: CSARRLAGGLKSYEQYF.

The CDR3 sequence: CASGFGGNTDEQFF. In DNA form, the CDR3 reads TGTGCTAGTGGTTTTGGGGGGAATACGGATGAGCAGTTCTTC. The chain links TRBV12-5 to TRBJ2-1; the D gene is possibly TRBD2 (6 bases). Germline CDR1 is LGHNT and CDR2 is FRNRAP. The CDR3 length is 14 residues. The germline V and J ends were trimmed by 3 bases and 8 bases, with 14 bases remaining between them.

V is TRBV7-2 and J is TRBJ2-3, with 12 bases lining up with TRBD2. In germline, CDR1 is SGHTA, CDR2 FQGNSA. V lost 5 bases to trimming and J lost 5 bases; unmatched junction nucleotides: 11. The CDR3 contains 17 residues. CDR3 coding DNA: TGTGCCAGCAGCCTAACCTCTAGCGGGAGGGCGGGAGATACGCAGTATTTT. Translating it yields CASSLTSSGRAGDTQYF.

The chain has TRBV7-2 and TRBJ1-6, with a tentative D call TRBD1 (5 bases). Between the trimmed V and J ends, which lost 4 bases and 7 bases, there was a span of 14 bases. The length of the CDR3 is 15 residues. Germline CDR1 SGHTA, CDR2 FQGNSA. DNA for the CDR3: TGTGCCAGCAGCTCGAGGGCGACAGAGAATTCACCCCTCCACTTT. Residues: CASSSRATENSPLHF.

The J gene is TRBJ2-7, the V gene TRBV11-2; a possible D gene is TRBD1 (6 bases). This CDR3 is 16 amino acids long. Germline-derived CDR1 and CDR2 are SGHAT and FQNNGV. Trimming removed 5 bases at V and 0 bases at J, with 17 bases between. CDR3 DNA: TGTGCCAGCAGCCCCATCCAGGGGACACTCTCCTACGAGCAGTACTTC. Its translation: CASSPIQGTLSYEQYF.

The rearrangement joins TRBV7-4 to TRBJ2-1; D assignment may be TRBD1 or TRBD2 (5 bases each). Germline CDR1 and CDR2: SGHVT and SQSDAQ. V shed 5 bases and J shed 7 bases, with 30 bases lying between them. This CDR3 region has 19 residues. The CDR3 DNA sequence: TGTGCCAGCAGCCCATCTGCCGCCCCCGAGAAGGGGAGCGGAAATGAGCAGTTCTTC. Protein product: CASSPSAAPEKGSGNEQFF.

The CDR3 DNA reads TGTGCCAGCAGCGGGACATCTGAAAAACTGTTTTTT. Translation: CASSGTSEKLFF. V usage is TRBV27 and J usage is TRBJ1-4, with D tentatively TRBD1 (6 bases). The germline V gene has CDR1 MNHEY and CDR2 SMNVEV (reference sequence). The length of the CDR3 is 12 residues. Trimming removed 6 bases from V and 7 bases from J, with 9 bases in between.

A few counts support this clonotype. CDR3 protein: CSVRGRLAGMETQYF. The CDR3 nucleotides read TGCAGCGTCAGGGGGAGGCTAGCGGGAATGGAGACCCAGTACTTC. V gene TRBV29-1 combines with J gene TRBJ2-7, with 9 bases matching TRBD2. The end of the DNA is better explained by TRBJ2-5, so the J call may be wrong. CDR3 size: 15 residues. In germline, CDR1 is SQVTM, CDR2 ANQGSEA.

V gene TRBV19 combines with J gene TRBJ2-3; TRBD1 matches 9 bases. The CDR3 spans 15 residues. V lost 6 bases, J lost 2 bases, and 6 bases stayed unmatched. CDR1 LNHDA and CDR2 SQIVND come from the germline V gene (reference sequence). CDR3 DNA sequence: TGTGCCAGTAGAGGACAGGGGTTACTCACAGATACGCAGTATTTT. Its translation is CASRGQGLLTDTQYF.

The chain is built from TRBV12-3 or TRBV12-4 and TRBJ2-1, with D maybe TRBD1 (6 bases). This CDR3 contains 13 residues. Between the trimmed V and J ends, which lost 7 bases and 6 bases, there was a span of 13 bases. In DNA, the CDR3 is TGTGCCAGCATTAAGGACAGCAGCAATGAGCAGTTCTTC. This gives the protein CASIKDSSNEQFF.

V usage is TRBV4-1 and J usage is TRBJ2-1; TRBD2 matches 10 bases. Trimming took 3 bases from V and 1 from J; bases not matched to a gene: 6. The length of the CDR3 is 17 residues. CDR1 and CDR2 from the germline V gene are MGHRA and YSYEKL. CDR3 coding DNA: TGCGCCAGCAGCCAGCTAGCGGGAGAGGGGTCCTACAATGAGCAGTTCTTC. The encoded protein is CASSQLAGEGSYNEQFF.

The gene calls are TRBV11-1 and TRBJ2-1; tentative D call: TRBD2 (6 bases). CDR3 length: 14 amino acids. The germline CDR1 and CDR2 sequences are SGHAT and FQDESV (reference sequence). V lost 3 bases and J lost 7, with 13 bases in between. CDR3 in amino acids: CASSFYRELNEQFF. The CDR3 bases are TGTGCCAGCAGCTTTTATCGGGAGCTGAATGAGCAGTTCTTC.

This clonotype was seen only a few times. This rearrangement joins TRBV3-1 to TRBJ2-3; D remains unclear. The CDR3 loop spans 14 amino acids. CDR1 LGHDT and CDR2 YNNKEL come from the germline V gene (reference sequence). V lost 1 base to trimming and J lost 2 bases, with 7 bases between them. The CDR3 bases are TGTGCCAGCAGCCAAGCATCTACCACAGATACGCAGTATTTT. Protein: CASSQASTTDTQYF.

The chain joins TRBV5-1 to TRBJ1-4; the match to TRBD1 covers 9 bases. CDR1 SGHRS and CDR2 YFSETQ come from the germline V gene. CDR3 length equals 16 residues. The junction had 9 bases not matched to a gene; V was cut back by 4 bases and J by 5 bases. The CDR3 region has the DNA TGCGCCAGCAGCAGACTACCCGGGACAGGGAATGAAAAACTGTTTTTT. It yields the protein CASSRLPGTGNEKLFF.

The V and J genes are TRBV3-1 and TRBJ1-1, with 11 bases matching TRBD1. J lost 1 base, V lost 5 bases, and 6 bases had no gene match. This CDR3 is 16 amino acids long. CDR1 LGHDT and CDR2 YNNKEL come from the germline V gene (reference sequence). This chain's CDR3 is CASSWGQGVWNTEAFF. CDR3 nucleotides: TGTGCCAGCAGCTGGGGACAGGGGGTGTGGAACACTGAAGCTTTCTTT.

This clonotype was recorded a few times. The chain recombines TRBV7-9 with TRBJ1-4; 7 bases are shared with TRBD1. V lost 4 bases, J lost 0 bases, and 5 bases stayed unmatched. The germline V gene encodes CDR1 SEHNR and CDR2 FQNEAQ (reference sequence). The CDR3 has 16 residues. CDR3 sequence: CASSSYRGSTNEKLFF. CDR3 sequence (DNA): TGTGCCAGCAGCTCCTACAGGGGATCAACTAATGAAAAACTGTTTTTT.

This clonotype was observed many times. CDR3 DNA: TGTGCCAGCAGTCCAGTAGCGGGGTTACTAAGGAAGCAGTACTTC. Encoded protein: CASSPVAGLLRKQYF. V and J are TRBV28 and TRBJ2-4; TRBD2 agrees at 8 bases. The CDR3 is 15 residues long. Germline CDR1 reads MDHEN; CDR2 reads SYDVKM. J was trimmed by 13 bases and V by 5 bases; bases with no gene match: 16. The full variable domain, rest sourced from reference TRBV28 and TRBJ2-4, is DVKVTQSSRYLVKRTGEKVFLECVQDMDHENMFWYRQDPGLGLRLIYFSYDVKMKEKGDIPEGYSVSREKKERFSLILESASTNQTSMYLCASSPVAGLLRKQYFGAGTRLSVL.

In this sample, this clonotype turned up a few times. V usage is TRBV6-5 and J usage is TRBJ2-3; no definite D call. The CDR3 extends over 15 amino acids. Trimming stripped 0 bases from V and 2 bases from J, with 9 bases between. Germline V gene sequence: CDR1 MNHEY, CDR2 SVGAGI. DNA for the CDR3: TGTGCCAGCAGTTACTCGACGTTCGCCACAGATACGCAGTATTTT. As protein: CASSYSTFATDTQYF.

The table lists this clonotype with a few counts. The gene calls are TRBV20-1 and TRBJ2-3, with TRBD2 identical over 9 bases. Germline loops: CDR1 DFQATT, CDR2 SNEGSKA (reference sequence). Trimming took 1 base from V and 3 from J; bases not matched to a gene: 5. The CDR3 contains 15 residues. The CDR3, as DNA: TGCAGTGCTAGAGGACTAGCGGAATGGACAGATACGCAGTATTTT. Its protein product is CSARGLAEWTDTQYF.

The chain employs TRBV4-1 and TRBJ2-2, with D possibly matching TRBD2 (6 bases). CDR1 is MGHRA, CDR2 YSYEKL, per germline. This CDR3 has 16 amino acids. V lost 0 bases and J 1 base, leaving 9 bases between the germline ends. This CDR3 reads CASSQDGGRNTGELFF. The CDR3 coding sequence is TGCGCCAGCAGCCAAGATGGGGGGAGGAACACCGGGGAGCTGTTTTTT.

CDR3 sequence: CASSEGRFDSYNEQFF. The CDR3 nucleotides are TGTGCCAGCAGTGAGGGGCGGTTCGACTCCTACAATGAGCAGTTCTTC. The chain carries TRBV6-1 and TRBJ2-1; tentatively, D is TRBD1 (5 bases). The CDR3 is made up of 16 amino acids. Between the trimmed V and J ends, which lost 3 bases and 0 bases, there was a span of 12 bases. The germline V gene encodes CDR1 MNHNS and CDR2 SASEGT.

There are a few counts of this clonotype. The chain couples TRBV7-9 to TRBJ2-1; D perhaps matches TRBD1 (5 bases). Germline lookup yields CDR1 SEHNR and CDR2 FQNEAQ (reference sequence). CDR3 length equals 16 residues. V shed 5 bases and J shed 3 bases, with 17 bases lying between them. DNA of the CDR3: TGTGCCAGCAGCAAAGATTTTCAGGGAAACTACAATGAGCAGTTCTTC. This gives the protein CASSKDFQGNYNEQFF.

In the case of this clonotype: A much larger clone is a single base away; this may be a read error. The chain recombines TRBV27 with TRBJ2-5; possibly TRBD2 for D (5 bases). Per germline, CDR1 MNHEY and CDR2 SMNVEV (reference sequence). The CDR3 length is 17 residues. V was pared by 1 base and J by 11 bases, with 26 bases between. CDR3 sequence reads: CASSLFGVGLTAYGQYF. CDR3 sequence (DNA): TGTGCCAGCAGTTTATTTGGTGTCGGACTGACCGCCTACGGGCAGTACTTC.

The chain couples TRBV12-3 or TRBV12-4 to TRBJ2-3, with D perhaps matching TRBD1 (6 bases). Trimming cost V 6 bases and J 7 bases, with 17 bases left between them. This CDR3 has 14 residues. CDR3 sequence (DNA): TGTGCCAGCAGGCGCAGGGAAGGGGGAAATACGCAGTATTTT. Translated: CASRRREGGNTQYF.

The CDR3 nucleotides are TGCGCCAGCACCTCTAGCGGGTCGTACAATGAGCAGTACTTC. It yields the protein CASTSSGSYNEQYF. The chain links TRBV5-1 to TRBJ2-4; 8 bases agree with TRBD2. Germline V gene data show CDR1 as SGHRS and CDR2 as YFSETQ. V dropped 6 bases and J dropped 13; count of bases not matched to a gene: 15. The CDR3 has 14 amino acids.